This T cell receptor beta chain was sequenced in a study of shared clonotypes between healthy human individuals. Study as a whole: Sampling drew on donors who were a couple of women and a few men aged 18 to 49. Overall study results and limits: Estimated clonotype richness was generally higher in naive than memory subsets. Naive CD4 clonotypes were shared across a handful of donors at around 5%.

Genomic DNA from each subset was divided evenly over several immunoSEQ plates. The table came from immunoSEQ multiplex PCR; TCRdb's copy has only in-frame clones and leaves some out. The sample comprises roughly 2.1 million clones, about 92% of which are singletons, and roughly 1.7% rests with the top ten. Naive CD8 cells comprised CD45RO-negative, CCR7-positively selected cells, excluding terminally differentiated effector memory CD45RA+ cells. Regarding this clone: Its cognate antigen is unknown.

The V and J ends lost 1 base and 0 bases respectively, with 12 bases between them. The CDR3 sequence is 16 residues long. CDR1 is MGHRA and CDR2 is YSYEKL in the germline V gene. The TCR originated in a man aged 18-30 years in good health. Some clones in this sample may be carry-over from other donors' samples. The specimen was naive CD8+ T cells from PBMCs. The chain joins TRBV4-1 to TRBJ1-2; a weak D match, TRBD1 (5 bases). CDR3 region: CASSQAEGLTNYGYTF. The DNA of the CDR3 is TGCGCCAGCAGCCAAGCTGAGGGGCTAACTAACTATGGCTACACCTTC.